Below are 7 T cell receptor beta chains sequenced from a single sample in a study of blood T cell repertoires in COVID-19 (dated by TCRdb to 2020 to 2021). Preparation of the library involved the immunoSEQ multiplex PCR assay. The table was pulled from immuneACCESS by TCRdb, which kept in-frame rearrangements only. Such tables lose some clones; where checked, under half of the loss comes from unresolved V genes, and the rest has no known cause. This sample comprises 200,000 to 250,000 clones, around 86% of them detected only once. Approximately 13% of the sample is taken by the ten largest. Input material: peripheral blood. These receptor sequences come from a man older than 75 with acute or convalescent COVID-19.

This chain joins TRBV6-5 and TRBJ1-3; D is unresolved. Germline values: CDR1 MNHEY, CDR2 SVGAGI. This CDR3 has 13 amino acids. V was pared by 8 bases and J by 0 bases, with 8 bases between. CDR3 nucleotide sequence: TGTGCCAGCGTGGCATTCTCTGGAAACACCATATATTTT. Its translation: CASVAFSGNTIYF.

The rearrangement links TRBV6-6 to TRBJ1-1, with 12 bases matching TRBD1. The germline CDR1 and CDR2 sequences are MNHNY and SVGAGI (reference sequence). The CDR3 is made up of 14 amino acids. Unmatched junction bases numbered 2, after V lost 6 bases and J lost 3 bases. The CDR3 here is CASSGTGGYTEAFF. The CDR3, as DNA: TGTGCCAGCAGCGGGACAGGGGGCTACACTGAAGCTTTCTTT.

J is TRBJ2-7 and V is TRBV6-5; 10 bases line up with TRBD1. V lost 6 bases, J lost 5 bases, and 10 bases stayed unmatched. The CDR3 extends over 15 amino acids. Germline CDR1 reads MNHEY; CDR2 reads SVGAGI. The CDR3: CASSRQGASWDEQYF. The CDR3 DNA is TGTGCCAGCAGCCGACAGGGGGCTTCCTGGGACGAGCAGTACTTC.

The V call is TRBV6-1, the J call TRBJ2-5; D perhaps matches TRBD2 (6 bases). V was trimmed by 3 bases and J by 5 bases, leaving 13 bases between them. CDR1 is MNHNS and CDR2 is SASEGT in the germline V gene. The CDR3 is made up of 14 amino acids. CDR3 in amino acids: CASSDTGELETQYF. The CDR3 coding sequence is TGTGCCAGCAGTGACACGGGGGAACTGGAGACCCAGTACTTC.

The V and J genes are TRBV3-1 (or the pseudogene TRBV3-2) and TRBJ1-5, with unresolved D. V was trimmed by 3 bases and J by 3 bases, leaving 9 bases between them. The CDR3 consists of 14 residues. Germline-derived CDR1 and CDR2 are LGHDT and YNNKEL (reference sequence). The CDR3 region has the DNA TGTGCCAGCAGCCAGGGGAGGGCCAATCAGCCCCAGCATTTT. It encodes CASSQGRANQPQHF.

This clone was recorded once. The chain links TRBV18 to TRBJ2-7; weak D call: TRBD2 (6 bases). Per the germline V gene, CDR1 is KGHSH and CDR2 is LQKENI. This CDR3 is built from 13 residues. Trimming stripped 3 bases from V and 6 bases from J, with 12 bases between. CDR3 bases: TGTGCCAGCTCACCGGGCGGAGGGGTCGAGCAGTACTTC. Translated, it gives CASSPGGGVEQYF.

V usage is TRBV15 and J usage is TRBJ1-2; D unclear. V shed 0 bases and J shed 0 bases, with 8 bases lying between them. CDR1 and CDR2 (germline): LNHNV, YYDKDF (reference sequence). The CDR3 has 15 residues. In nucleotides, the CDR3 is TGTGCCACCAGCAGAGACCCCACAGCTAACTATGGCTACACCTTC. Its protein product is CATSRDPTANYGYTF.